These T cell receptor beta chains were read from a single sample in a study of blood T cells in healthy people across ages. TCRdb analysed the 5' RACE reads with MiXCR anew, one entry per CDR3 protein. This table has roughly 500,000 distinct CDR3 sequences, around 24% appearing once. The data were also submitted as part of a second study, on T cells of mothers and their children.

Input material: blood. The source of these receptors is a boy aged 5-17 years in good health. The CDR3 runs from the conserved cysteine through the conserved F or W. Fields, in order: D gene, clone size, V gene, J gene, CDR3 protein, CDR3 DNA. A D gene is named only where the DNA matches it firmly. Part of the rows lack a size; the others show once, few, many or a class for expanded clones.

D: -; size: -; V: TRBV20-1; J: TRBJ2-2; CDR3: CSARDHVAGTSAGELFF; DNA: TGCAGTGCTAGAGATCATGTGGCGGGGACCTCGGCCGGGGAGCTGTTTTTT
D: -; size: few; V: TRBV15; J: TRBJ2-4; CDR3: CATSRDWGASKNIQYF; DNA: TGTGCCACCAGCAGAGATTGGGGGGCTTCCAAAAACATTCAGTACTTC
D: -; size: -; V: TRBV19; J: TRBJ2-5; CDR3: CASSIDRLQETQYF; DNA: TGTGCCAGTAGTATAGACAGATTACAAGAGACCCAGTACTTC
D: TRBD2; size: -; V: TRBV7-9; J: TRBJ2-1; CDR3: CASSFTVTRTSGTNEQFF; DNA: TGTGCCAGCAGCTTTACTGTTACACGGACTAGCGGAACCAATGAGCAGTTCTTC
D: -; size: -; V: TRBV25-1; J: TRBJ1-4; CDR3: CASSPRGYEKLFF; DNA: TGTGCCAGCAGTCCCAGGGGTTATGAAAAACTGTTTTTT
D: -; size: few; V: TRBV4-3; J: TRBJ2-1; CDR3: CASSLTGSTEQFF; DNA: TGCGCCAGCAGCTTAACAGGGTCTACTGAGCAGTTCTTC
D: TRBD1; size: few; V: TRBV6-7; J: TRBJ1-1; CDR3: CASSSPGQYKNTEAFF; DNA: TGTGCCAGCAGTTCACCGGGACAGTATAAGAACACTGAAGCTTTCTTT
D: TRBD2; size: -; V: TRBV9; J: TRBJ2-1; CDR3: CASSDRLAGAGVGSYNEQFF; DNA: TGTGCCAGCAGCGACAGACTAGCGGGAGCAGGTGTTGGCTCCTACAATGAGCAGTTCTTC
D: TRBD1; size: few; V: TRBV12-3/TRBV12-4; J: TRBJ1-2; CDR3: CASSWTGGGYTF; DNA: TGTGCCAGCAGTTGGACAGGAGGTGGCTACACCTTC
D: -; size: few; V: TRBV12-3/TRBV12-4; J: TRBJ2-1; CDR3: CASSPTNIYNEQFF; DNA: TGTGCCAGCAGCCCGACTAATATCTACAATGAGCAGTTCTTC
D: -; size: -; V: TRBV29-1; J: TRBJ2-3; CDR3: CSVEAAGRTDTQYF; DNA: TGCAGCGTTGAGGCGGCAGGACGCACAGATACGCAGTATTTT
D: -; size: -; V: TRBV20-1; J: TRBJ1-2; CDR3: CSARVEATAYGYTF; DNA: TGCAGTGCTAGAGTTGAGGCGACCGCATATGGCTACACCTTC
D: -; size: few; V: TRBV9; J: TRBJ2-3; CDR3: CASSVGSSSTDTQYF; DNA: TGTGCCAGCAGCGTAGGTTCTTCTAGCACAGATACGCAGTATTTT
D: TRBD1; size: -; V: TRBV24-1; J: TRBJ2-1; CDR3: CATSDEGAPYNEQFF; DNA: TGTGCCACCAGTGATGAGGGGGCCCCCTACAATGAGCAGTTCTTC
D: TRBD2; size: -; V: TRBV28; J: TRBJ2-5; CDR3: CASSLTLVRLAAQETQYF; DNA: TGTGCCAGCAGCCTTACCCTTGTACGACTAGCGGCCCAAGAGACCCAGTACTTC
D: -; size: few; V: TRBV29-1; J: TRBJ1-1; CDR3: CSVEDPGAARNTEAFF; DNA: TGCAGCGTTGAAGATCCCGGGGCAGCTAGGAACACTGAAGCTTTCTTT
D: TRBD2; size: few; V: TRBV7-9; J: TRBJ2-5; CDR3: CASSHPRAGGQETQYF; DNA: TGTGCCAGCAGCCACCCCAGAGCGGGAGGGCAGGAGACCCAGTACTTC
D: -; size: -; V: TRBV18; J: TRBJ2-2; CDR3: CASSGLTGELFF; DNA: TGTGCCAGCTCGGGGCTGACCGGGGAGCTGTTTTTT
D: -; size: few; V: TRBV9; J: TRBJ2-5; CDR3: CASSVGGSGVVETQYF; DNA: TGTGCCAGCAGCGTAGGGGGTAGCGGTGTCGTGGAGACCCAGTACTTC
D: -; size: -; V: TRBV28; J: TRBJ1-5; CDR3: CASSLSFLGDHSNQPQHF; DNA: TGTGCCAGCAGTTTATCGTTTCTGGGAGACCATAGCAATCAGCCCCAGCATTTT
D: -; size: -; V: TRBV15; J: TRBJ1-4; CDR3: CATSSQINEKLFF; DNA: TGTGCCACCAGCAGCCAGATTAATGAAAAACTGTTTTTT
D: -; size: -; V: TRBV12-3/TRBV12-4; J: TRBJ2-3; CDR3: CASGRGGTDAQYF; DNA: TGTGCCAGTGGTAGAGGGGGGACAGATGCGCAGTATTTT
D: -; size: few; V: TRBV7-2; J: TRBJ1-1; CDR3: CASSLGTWGRDTEALF; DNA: TGTGCCAGCAGCTTAGGAACCTGGGGACGGGACACTGAAGCTCTCTTT
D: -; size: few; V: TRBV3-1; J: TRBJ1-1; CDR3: CASSQDGTVLSNTEAFF; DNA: TGTGCCAGCAGCCAAGACGGGACGGTATTGTCGAACACTGAAGCTTTCTTT
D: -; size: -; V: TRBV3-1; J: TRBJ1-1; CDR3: CASSQVELSLTNTEAFF; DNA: TGTGCCAGCAGCCAAGTCGAACTCTCCCTAACGAACACTGAAGCTTTCTTT
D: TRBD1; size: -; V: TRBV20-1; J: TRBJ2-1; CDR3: CSIPMGQGIYEQFF; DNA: TGCAGTATCCCGATGGGACAGGGGATTTATGAGCAGTTCTTC
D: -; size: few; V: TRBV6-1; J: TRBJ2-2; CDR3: CASSGGRANTGELFF; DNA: TGTGCCAGCAGTGGGGGCAGGGCGAACACCGGGGAGCTGTTTTTT
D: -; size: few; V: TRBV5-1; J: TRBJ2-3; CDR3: CASSSGESTDTQYF; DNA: TGCGCCAGCAGCTCGGGGGAGAGCACAGATACGCAGTATTTT
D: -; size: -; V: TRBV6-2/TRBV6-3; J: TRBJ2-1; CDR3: CASSYSQGRSYNEQFF; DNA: TGTGCCAGCAGTTACTCTCAAGGGCGCTCCTACAATGAGCAGTTCTTC
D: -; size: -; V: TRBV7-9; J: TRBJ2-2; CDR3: CASSLEQASNTGELFF; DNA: TGTGCCAGCAGCTTAGAACAGGCCTCGAACACCGGGGAGCTGTTTTTT
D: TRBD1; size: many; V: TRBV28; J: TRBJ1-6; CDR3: CASSGTGRSPLHF; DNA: TGTGCCAGCAGTGGGACAGGGAGATCACCCCTCCACTTT
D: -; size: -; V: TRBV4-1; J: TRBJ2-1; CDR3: CASSEGGIGNNEQFF; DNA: TGCGCCAGCAGCGAAGGTGGTATAGGGAACAATGAGCAGTTCTTC
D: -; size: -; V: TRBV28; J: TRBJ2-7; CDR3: CASSLQRQAYEQYF; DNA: TGTGCCAGCAGTTTACAAAGGCAGGCCTACGAGCAGTACTTC
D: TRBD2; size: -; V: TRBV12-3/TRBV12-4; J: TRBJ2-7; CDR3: CASSLDTWLAGTSYEQYF; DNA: TGTGCCAGCAGTTTAGATACTTGGCTAGCGGGAACATCCTACGAGCAGTACTTC
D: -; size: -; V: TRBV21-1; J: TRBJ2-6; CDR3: CASSRTGGLTGANVLTF; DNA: TGTGCCAGCAGTCGGACAGGGGGTCTGACTGGGGCCAACGTCCTGACTTTC
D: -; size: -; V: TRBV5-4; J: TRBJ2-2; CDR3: CASSVGPGELFF; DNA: TGTGCCAGCAGCGTGGGCCCCGGGGAGCTGTTTTTT
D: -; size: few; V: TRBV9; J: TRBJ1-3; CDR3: CASSVGGFGNTIYF; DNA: TGTGCCAGCAGCGTCGGAGGTTTTGGAAACACCATATATTTT
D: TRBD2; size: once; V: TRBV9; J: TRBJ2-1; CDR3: CASSVERTSGNNEQFF; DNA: TGTGCCAGCAGCGTAGAACGGACTAGCGGGAACAATGAGCAGTTCTTC
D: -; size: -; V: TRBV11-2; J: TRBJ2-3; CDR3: CASSLASGPLIDTQYF; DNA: TGTGCCAGCAGCTTAGCTTCTGGACCCCTAATAGATACGCAGTATTTT
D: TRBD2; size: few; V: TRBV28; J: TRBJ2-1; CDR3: CASSVAGGIYNEQFF; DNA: TGTGCCAGCAGTGTAGCGGGAGGAATCTACAATGAGCAGTTCTTC
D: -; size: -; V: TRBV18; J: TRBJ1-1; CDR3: CASSPPGRGGEAFF; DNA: TGTGCCAGCTCACCACCGGGCAGGGGTGGTGAAGCTTTCTTT
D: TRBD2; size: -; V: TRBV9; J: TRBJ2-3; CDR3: CASSVGLAGGPSTDTQYF; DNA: TGTGCCAGCAGCGTAGGGCTAGCGGGGGGCCCTAGCACAGATACGCAGTATTTT
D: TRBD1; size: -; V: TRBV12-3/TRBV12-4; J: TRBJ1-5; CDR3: CASSLLRDRGQPQHF; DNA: TGTGCCAGCAGTTTATTAAGGGACAGGGGTCAGCCCCAGCATTTT